Included here is one T cell receptor beta chain sequence, with context. V gave up 5 bases and J gave up 8 bases; unmatched junction bases: 6. The CDR3 has 13 residues. The germline V gene encodes CDR1 SGHRS and CDR2 YFSETQ. Terminally differentiated effector memory CD45RA+ cells were left out of the naive CD8 fraction, which was CD45RO-negative and positively selected for CCR7. The data stem from a study of shared clonotypes between healthy human individuals. The repertoire was sequenced with immunoSEQ multiplex PCR; TCRdb's copy has only in-frame clones and lacks some. The sample has approximately 2,000,000 clones; 93% are singletons.

Material: naive CD8+ T cells from PBMCs. The clonotype was recovered from a man aged 18 to 30 in good health. Some clones in this sample may be carry-over from other donors' samples. V and J are TRBV5-1 and TRBJ1-2, with 10 bases matching TRBD1. The CDR3 nucleotides read TGCGCCAGCAGTGAGACAGGGGGCCTGGGCTACACCTTC. It codes for CASSETGGLGYTF.